The text below deals with one T cell receptor beta chain. The sample comes from a study of blood T cell repertoires in COVID-19. In the study overall: COVID-19 samples collected from the United States, Italy and Spain covered acute and convalescent phases.

This CDR3 has 14 amino acids. Germline assignment: CDR1 SGHTS and CDR2 YDEGEE. Trimming cost V 2 bases and J 5 bases; bases outside gene matches: 3. Original processing notes: Using reference gene primer amplification, nucleated cell counts were estimated. TCRdb keeps only in-frame clones here, not all; method: immunoSEQ multiplex PCR. V, J and clone size derive from that table, while D and trimming were established from the DNA sequence. This table has 150,000 to 200,000 clones, 86% appearing once. V and J are TRBV5-8 and TRBJ1-5; 8 bases match TRBD1. Sequenced sample: peripheral blood. This TCR was recovered from a young man with acute or convalescent COVID-19. The CDR3 DNA follows: TGTGCCAGCAGCTTAGGGACAGGAGATCAGCCCCAGCATTTT. This codes for CASSLGTGDQPQHF.